The clone carrying this T cell receptor beta chain is labeled as medium-sized (0.01 to 0.1%). Antigen: not known. Unique molecular identifiers were affixed to single, distinct cDNA molecules. TCRdb reanalysed the 5' RACE reads using MiXCR and keeps one entry per CDR3 protein. This sample has over 90,000 distinct CDR3 sequences, with 10% to 15% found just once. J lost 7 bases, V lost 3 bases, and 7 bases had no gene match. The CDR3 runs to 14 residues. The germline V gene encodes CDR1 WSHSY and CDR2 SAAADI. The data belong to a study of early T cells in non-severe SARS-CoV-2 infection. In the study overall: Sequenced material consisted of bulk RNA (from unsorted whole blood), and chains were unpaired. General study results and limits: Matching results from VDJdb favored anti-spike CD8 responses, leaving private and CD4 specificities undetected.

This receptor was identified in an adult who was a healthcare worker with PCR-confirmed SARS-CoV-2 infection or an uninfected control (not recorded which). The rearrangement joins TRBV10-2 to TRBJ2-5, with 8 bases aligning to TRBD2. The sample was whole blood. The CDR3 loop is CASSDQSGRLTQYF. In nucleotides, the CDR3 is TGCGCCAGCAGTGATCAAAGCGGGAGATTGACCCAGTACTTC.